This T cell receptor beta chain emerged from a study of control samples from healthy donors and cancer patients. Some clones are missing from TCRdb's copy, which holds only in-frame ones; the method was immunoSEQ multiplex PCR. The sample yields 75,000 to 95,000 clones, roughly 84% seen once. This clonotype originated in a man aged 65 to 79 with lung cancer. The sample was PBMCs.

The CDR3 spells CASSLARGRTEAFF. CDR3 nucleotide sequence: TGCGCCAGCAGCTTGGCCAGGGGGCGGACTGAAGCTTTCTTT. This chain uses TRBV5-1 with TRBJ1-1; 8 bases match TRBD1. The ends lost 0 bases at V and 5 bases at J; junction bases unmatched: 3. CDR1 and CDR2 (germline): SGHRS, YFSETQ. The CDR3 has 14 amino acids.